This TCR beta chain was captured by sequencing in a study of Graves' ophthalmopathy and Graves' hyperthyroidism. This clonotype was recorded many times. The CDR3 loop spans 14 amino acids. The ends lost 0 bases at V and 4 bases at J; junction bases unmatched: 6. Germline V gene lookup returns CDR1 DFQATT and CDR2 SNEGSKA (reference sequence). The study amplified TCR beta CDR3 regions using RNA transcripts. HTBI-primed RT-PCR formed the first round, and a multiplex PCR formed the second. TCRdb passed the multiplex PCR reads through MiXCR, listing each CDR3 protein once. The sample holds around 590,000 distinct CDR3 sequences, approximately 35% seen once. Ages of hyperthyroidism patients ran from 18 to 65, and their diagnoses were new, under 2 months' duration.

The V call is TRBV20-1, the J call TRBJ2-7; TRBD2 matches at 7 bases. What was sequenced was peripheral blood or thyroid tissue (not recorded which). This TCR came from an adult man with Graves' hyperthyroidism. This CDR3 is CSARDGEGHYEQYF. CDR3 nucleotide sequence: TGCAGTGCTAGAGATGGGGAGGGCCATTACGAGCAGTACTTC.